The sample holds a few counts of the clone carrying this T cell receptor (beta chain). The antigen remains unidentified. The CDR3 is 17 amino acids. The V end lost 6 bases, the J end lost 0 bases, and 18 bases lay between the germline ends. Germline CDR1 MDHEN, CDR2 SYDVKM. A universal primer site was incorporated via template switching, and the cDNA contained unique molecular identifiers. A single record per CDR3 protein comes from TCRdb applying MiXCR to the 5' RACE reads. The data contain fewer than 350,000 distinct CDR3 sequences, under 9.5% of them singletons. The data stem from a study of identical twins. Overall study results and limits: For zero-insertion analyses, partial confounding could come from invariant MAIT and iNKT cells. Models underestimated how often monozygotic twins shared out-of-frame TCR alpha. Memory repertoires lacked the insertion deficit that abundant cord blood beta clonotypes showed.

The data were also submitted as part of a second study, on yellow fever vaccine responses in identical twins.

The V and J genes are TRBV28 and TRBJ2-1; tentatively, D is TRBD1 (6 bases). Source material: memory (CD45RO+) T cells sorted from blood. This sequence originates from a woman aged 18-30 years in good health. CDR3 bases: TGTGCCAGCAGAAGGGGGTCCGCAACGAGCTCCTACAATGAGCAGTTCTTC. This translates into CASRRGSATSSYNEQFF.